This TCR beta chain was recovered during a study of cytomegalovirus exposure and HLA in healthy donors. Across the whole study: The platform used for the 110 or so validation repertoires matched that of the roughly 630 first-cohort repertoires, a later analysis reported. Study-wide points: In vitro testing confirmed a few CMV-associated chains as specific for CMV antigens. Despite most TCR sequences being rare, some public TCRs occurred in many donors. Associated with cytomegalovirus, according to the listing, were around 160 TCR beta chains.

The CDR3 has 14 amino acids. The V segment lost 2 bases and the J segment 4 bases; nucleotides outside the gene matches: 2. Germline CDR1 and CDR2: LGHNA and YNFKEQ. Sequencing used immunoSEQ multiplex PCR; TCRdb keeps in-frame clones, though not all of them. The sample has over 150,000 clones; 80% to 90% are singletons. Only a few counts were recorded for this clone. The antigen is not known. The sample comprised PBMCs. The V gene is TRBV4-2, the J gene TRBJ1-5; TRBD1 matches 7 bases. This sequence originates from a woman between 18 and 29 years old in good health and CMV-seronegative. The CDR3: CASSQRDSNQPQHF. CDR3 sequence (DNA): TGTGCCAGCAGCCAACGGGACAGTAATCAGCCCCAGCATTTT.